The sequence of this T cell receptor (beta chain) was determined in a study of blood T cell dynamics during melanoma immunotherapy. As to time point: pre-treatment baseline. Response was assessed by RECIST 1.1 at 12 weeks, except a couple of rapid progressors. The CDR3 loop spans 15 amino acids. Germline CDR1 PRHDT, CDR2 FYEKMQ (reference sequence). V lost 5 bases and J 4 bases, leaving 14 bases between the germline ends. Sequenced by immunoSEQ multiplex PCR; TCRdb stores in-frame clones only, minus some. This table has around 3,500 clones, around 92% appearing once. The clonotype originates from a human donor with melanoma. J is TRBJ2-2 and V is TRBV13; the D gene is possibly TRBD1 (6 bases). The sequencing used effector memory CD8+ T cells from blood, collected from a patient treated with checkpoint blockade. Here the CDR3 reads CASSARDIPTGELFF. CDR3 DNA: TGTGCCAGCAGCGCTCGGGACATTCCCACCGGGGAGCTGTTTTTT.